A single sample is the source of the 23 T cell receptor beta chains below, sequenced in a study of T cell repertoires in cytomegalovirus infection. One entry per CDR3 protein results from TCRdb running MiXCR on the reads. The sample carries over 450,000 distinct CDR3 sequences, roughly 10% recorded once. Sequencing was performed on PBMCs. These receptors all stem from a human donor in good health (CMV status not recorded). Some clones in this sample may be carry-over from other donors' samples.

The chain couples TRBV5-1 to TRBJ2-7; D is perhaps TRBD2 (5 bases). Trimming pared 4 bases from V and 1 base from J, leaving 15 bases between. Germline CDR1 reads SGHRS; CDR2 reads YFSETQ. CDR3 length: 15 residues. The CDR3 DNA is TGCGCCAGCAGCCCCGGCGGGTTAAGGTCCTACGAGCAGTACTTC. It yields the protein CASSPGGLRSYEQYF.

There are many counts of this clonotype. The gene calls are TRBV28 and TRBJ2-3; the match to TRBD1 covers 9 bases. V dropped 3 bases and J dropped 6; count of bases not matched to a gene: 16. The CDR3 spans 18 residues. Germline CDR1 reads MDHEN; CDR2 reads SYDVKM. The CDR3 loop reads CASSFRDRDRVTVDTQYF. DNA of the CDR3: TGTGCCAGCAGTTTCCGGGACAGGGACCGAGTGACGGTTGATACGCAGTATTTT.

This clonotype has a count of ten or more. This chain uses TRBV29-1 with TRBJ1-2; D is unresolved. Trimming cost V 0 bases and J 12 bases, with 8 bases left between them. Germline lookup yields CDR1 SQVTM and CDR2 ANQGSEA. The CDR3 extends over 10 amino acids. The CDR3 sequence: CSVEDQQNTF. In DNA, the CDR3 is TGCAGCGTTGAAGATCAGCAGAACACCTTC.

V is TRBV30 and J is TRBJ1-5; a possible D gene is TRBD1 (5 bases). This CDR3 is built from 15 residues. CDR1 and CDR2 (germline): GTSNPN, SVGIG (reference sequence). The V and J ends lost 1 base and 1 base respectively, with 11 bases between them. The CDR3 region is CAWSAGLGSNQPQHF. The CDR3 DNA sequence: TGTGCCTGGAGTGCGGGACTGGGAAGCAATCAGCCCCAGCATTTT.

This clonotype was observed at least ten times. This chain links TRBV10-3 with TRBJ1-1; TRBD1 agrees at 8 bases. V dropped 2 bases and J dropped 6; count of bases not matched to a gene: 5. Germline CDR1 is ENHRY and CDR2 is SYGVKD. The CDR3 has 14 residues. CDR3 nucleotide sequence: TGTGCCATCAGTGAGGGCAGGGGGCGATCTGAAGCTTTCTTT. This translates into CAISEGRGRSEAFF.

This clonotype was observed at least ten times. The CDR3 sequence is CASTNLVGTQYF. For the CDR3, the DNA is TGTGCCAGCACCAACCTCGTCGGGACCCAGTACTTC. The genes are TRBV12-3 or TRBV12-4 and TRBJ2-5; D is unclear. Trimming stripped 7 bases from V and 7 bases from J, with 13 bases between. The CDR3 extends over 12 amino acids.

This clonotype was recorded many times. The V gene is TRBV25-1, the J gene TRBJ2-2; 7 bases are a match to TRBD1. The CDR3 totals 16 residues. The germline V gene has CDR1 MGHDK and CDR2 SYGVNS. V gave up 4 bases and J gave up 4 bases; unmatched junction bases: 9. In DNA, the CDR3 is TGTGCCAGCAGTGCGCTGACAGGGCGATCCACCGGGGAGCTGTTTTTT. Its translation is CASSALTGRSTGELFF. The variable domain in full, completed from reference TRBV25-1 and TRBJ2-2, reads EADIYQTPRYLVIGTGKKITLECSQTMGHDKMYWYQQDPGMELHLIHYSYGVNSTEKGDLSSESTVSRIRTEHFPLTLESARPSHTSQYLCASSALTGRSTGELFFGEGSRLTVL.

This rearrangement joins TRBV7-9 to TRBJ1-1; D is ambiguous. CDR3 length: 11 residues. CDR1 and CDR2 (germline): SEHNR, FQNEAQ (reference sequence). V was clipped by 5 bases and J by 6 bases, with 7 bases between them. As DNA, the CDR3 is TGTGCCAGCAGCCCCTCCTCTGAAGCTTTCTTT. This codes for CASSPSSEAFF.

This clonotype was counted ten times or more. The chain recombines TRBV28 with TRBJ2-5; D call uncertain. Trimming removed 5 bases at V and 1 base at J, with 8 bases between. Germline lookup yields CDR1 MDHEN and CDR2 SYDVKM. The CDR3 is 13 amino acids. CDR3 nucleotides: TGTGCCAGCAGTCGGAACAGCCAAGAGACCCAGTACTTC. This codes for CASSRNSQETQYF.

This clonotype occurred many times. J is TRBJ2-1 and V is TRBV7-8; perhaps TRBD2 as D (6 bases). The CDR3 contains 15 residues. V was pared by 5 bases and J by 4 bases, with 15 bases between. CDR1 and CDR2 (germline): SGHVS, FQNEAQ. The chain's CDR3 is CASSDGGVGYNEQFF. DNA for the CDR3: TGTGCCAGCAGCGATGGAGGGGTTGGATACAATGAGCAGTTCTTC.

This clonotype appeared many times. The chain couples TRBV5-4 to TRBJ2-2, with D possibly TRBD2 on 5 matching bases. Germline values: CDR1 SGHNT, CDR2 YYREEE (reference sequence). There are 16 residues in the CDR3. V lost 1 base and J lost 6, with 16 bases in between. CDR3 sequence (DNA): TGTGCCAGCAGCTTGTCTAGCAACTTCTTAGCCGGGGAGCTGTTTTTT. Encoded protein: CASSLSSNFLAGELFF.

A single count supports this clonotype. Here the CDR3 DNA reads TGCGCCAGCAGTGACTTGGGCCGGGATCCCTATGGCTACACCTTC. It translates to CASSDLGRDPYGYTF. This sequence joins TRBV10-2 and TRBJ1-2, with D hard to call. This CDR3 region has 15 residues. V was shortened by 3 bases and J by 4 bases, with 15 bases between the two germline ends. Germline V gene lookup returns CDR1 WSHSY and CDR2 SAAADI.

This clonotype has a handful of counts. The gene calls are TRBV29-1 and TRBJ2-6, with 7 bases aligning to TRBD2. V gave up 0 bases and J gave up 12 bases; unmatched junction bases: 11. The germline V gene has CDR1 SQVTM and CDR2 ANQGSEA. The length of the CDR3 is 15 residues. CDR3 sequence: CSVEDLGGGGSVLTF. In nucleotides, the CDR3 is TGCAGCGTTGAAGATCTTGGGGGGGGGGGTAGCGTCCTGACTTTC.

This clonotype was recorded a few times. The CDR3 sequence is CASSSPDSNGYTF. The CDR3 coding sequence is TGTGCCAGCAGCTCACCGGACAGCAATGGCTACACCTTC. The gene calls are TRBV5-6 and TRBJ1-2; a possible D gene is TRBD1 (6 bases). Trimming pared 3 bases from V and 6 bases from J, leaving 12 bases between. The CDR3 spans 13 residues. CDR1 and CDR2 (germline): SGHDT, YYEEEE.

The CDR3, as DNA: TGTGCCACCAGCAGACCGGGTGGCAGGAATAATTCACCCCTCCACTTT. It codes for CATSRPGGRNNSPLHF. The chain couples TRBV15 to TRBJ1-6; D is unclear. From germline, CDR1 is LNHNV and CDR2 YYDKDF (reference sequence). V lost 2 bases, J lost 5 bases, and 13 bases lay in between. The CDR3 loop spans 16 amino acids.

This clonotype was observed at least ten times. The chain combines TRBV6-1 with TRBJ2-7; TRBD1 is a possible D gene (6 bases). With 6 bases removed from V and 7 bases from J, the gap between germline ends came to 19 bases. In germline, CDR1 is MNHNS, CDR2 SASEGT. The CDR3 sequence is 14 residues long. In DNA, the CDR3 is TGTGCCAGCAGGCAGACAGGTGAAGTTTTGGAGCAGTACTTC. Its translation: CASRQTGEVLEQYF.

This clonotype was picked up a small number of times. The CDR3 is CASGNGQGAGEQYF. CDR3 coding DNA: TGTGCCAGCGGCAACGGACAGGGGGCGGGCGAGCAGTACTTC. This chain joins TRBV6-1 and TRBJ2-7, with TRBD1 matching over 11 bases. Germline CDR1 reads MNHNS; CDR2 reads SASEGT. This CDR3 is 14 amino acids long. V shed 8 bases, J shed 6 bases, and the junction held 9 bases outside the gene matches.

There are many counts of this clonotype. This chain uses TRBV27 with TRBJ2-5; 10 nucleotides match TRBD2. The CDR3 loop spans 15 amino acids. J lost 5 bases, V lost 5 bases, and 8 bases had no gene match. CDR1 is MNHEY, CDR2 SMNVEV, per germline (reference sequence). The CDR3 loop reads CASSMLGTSDETQYF. The DNA of the CDR3 is TGTGCCAGCAGTATGCTAGGGACTAGCGATGAGACCCAGTACTTC.

Ten or more counts support this clonotype. V gene TRBV7-8 combines with J gene TRBJ2-5, with D hard to call. V was trimmed by 6 bases and J by 1 base, leaving 15 bases between them. The CDR3 extends over 15 amino acids. Germline V gene lookup returns CDR1 SGHVS and CDR2 FQNEAQ. CDR3 amino acids: CASSRTNPFQETQYF. The CDR3 coding sequence is TGTGCCAGCAGTCGGACCAACCCCTTCCAAGAGACCCAGTACTTC.

This clonotype showed up many times. The chain carries TRBV28 and TRBJ2-5; 7 nucleotides align to TRBD1. Trimming removed 6 bases from V and 5 bases from J; junction bases left unmatched: 6. CDR1 and CDR2 (germline): MDHEN, SYDVKM. The CDR3 consists of 13 residues. CDR3 DNA sequence: TGTGCCAGCAGACAAGGGGGCACGGAGACCCAGTACTTC. It yields the protein CASRQGGTETQYF.

The sample holds many counts of this clonotype. CDR3 amino acids: CASSPGTPRDTQYF. The CDR3 DNA reads as TGTGCCAGCAGCCCGGGGACTCCTCGGGATACGCAGTATTTT. The V gene is TRBV12-3 or TRBV12-4, the J gene TRBJ2-3; D is possibly TRBD2 (6 bases). The CDR3 spans 14 residues. V was clipped by 6 bases and J by 6 bases, with 16 bases between them.

Many counts were recorded for this clonotype. This may arise from a read error, as a much more abundant clone is one base away. The chain is built from TRBV7-3 and TRBJ2-1; D is ambiguous. CDR1 SGHTA and CDR2 FQGTGA come from the germline V gene. The CDR3 has 13 residues. V was trimmed by 2 bases and J by 2 bases, leaving 4 bases between them. The CDR3 protein is CASSLAPYNEQFF. CDR3 nucleotides: TGTGCCAGCAGCTTAGCGCCCTACAATGAGCAGTTCTTC.

This clonotype was detected ten times or more. The chain is built from TRBV12-3 or TRBV12-4 and TRBJ2-1, with TRBD1 matching over 7 bases. The CDR3 has 11 amino acids. J was trimmed by 13 bases and V by 5 bases; bases with no gene match: 5. The CDR3 spells CASSMGQLQFF. In DNA, the CDR3 is TGTGCCAGCAGTATGGGACAGCTTCAGTTCTTC.